The 10 T cell receptor beta chains in this list originate from one sample, sequenced in a study of T cells in localized non-small cell lung cancer. The repertoire was sequenced with immunoSEQ multiplex PCR; TCRdb's copy has only in-frame clones and lacks some. Of 1,400 or so clones in the sample, 17% were seen once. Sequencing was performed on normal lung tissue next to the tumor, taken before any cancer treatment. The receptor source for this set is a female donor older than 55 with stage II lung adenocarcinoma.

This rearrangement joins TRBV28 to TRBJ2-5, with D perhaps TRBD2 (5 bases). Per germline, CDR1 MDHEN and CDR2 SYDVKM. Trimming removed 6 bases from V and 3 bases from J, with 11 bases in between. The length of the CDR3 is 13 residues. The CDR3 sequence: CASSSAGEETQYF. The CDR3 region has the DNA TGTGCCAGCAGCTCGGCCGGGGAAGAGACCCAGTACTTC.

V usage is TRBV6-8 and J usage is TRBJ2-1; TRBD2 agrees at 13 bases. CDR1 and CDR2 from the germline V gene are MNHGY and SAAAGT. CDR3 size: 16 residues. J gave up 5 bases and V 7 bases, and 8 bases lay outside the gene matches. The CDR3 loop is CASTRTSGSPHNEQFF. DNA for the CDR3: TGTGCCAGCACCCGGACTAGCGGGAGTCCCCACAATGAGCAGTTCTTC.

The CDR3 here is CASSSTGSGLAEAFF. The CDR3 region has the DNA TGTGCCAGCAGTTCTACAGGGTCGGGGTTGGCTGAAGCTTTCTTT. The chain uses TRBV28 and TRBJ1-1; tentatively, D is TRBD1 (6 bases). V was shortened by 4 bases and J by 6 bases, with 18 bases between the two germline ends. The CDR3 sequence is 15 residues long. CDR1 MDHEN and CDR2 SYDVKM come from the germline V gene.

On this clone: Sequence at one end of the junction differs from germline and may be a read error. The chain has TRBV6-8 and TRBJ1-4, with 7 nucleotides matching TRBD1. In germline, CDR1 is MNHGY, CDR2 SAAAGT. There are 14 residues in the CDR3. The CDR3 nucleotides read TGTGCCATCAGTTTGCAGGGGGGGAATGAAAAACTGTTTTTT. Translation: CAISLQGGNEKLFF.

This clone was seen a few times. This chain links TRBV10-1 with TRBJ1-1; D is undetermined. The CDR3 covers 11 residues. From germline, CDR1 is WNHNN and CDR2 SYGVQD (reference sequence). The V end lost 3 bases, the J end lost 11 bases, and 10 bases lay between the germline ends. CDR3 nucleotides: TGCGCCAGCAGTGAAACGGGCCTGGCTTTCTTT. Translated, it gives CASSETGLAFF.

This chain connects TRBV28 to TRBJ2-1, with 9 bases fitting TRBD1. With 6 bases clipped from V and 9 bases from J, the junction kept 12 bases outside the gene matches. This CDR3 region has 15 residues. The germline CDR1 and CDR2 sequences are MDHEN and SYDVKM. The CDR3 is CASSEPGQGEGEQFF. The CDR3 DNA follows: TGTGCCAGCAGCGAGCCGGGACAGGGTGAGGGTGAGCAGTTCTTC. Supplemented by reference TRBV28 and TRBJ2-1, the full variable domain reads DVKVTQSSRYLVKRTGEKVFLECVQDMDHENMFWYRQDPGLGLRLIYFSYDVKMKEKGDIPEGYSVSREKKERFSLILESASTNQTSMYLCASSEPGQGEGEQFFGPGTRLTVL.

This clone has just a few counts. The chain employs TRBV30 and TRBJ2-1; 9 bases match TRBD2. This CDR3 is 15 amino acids long. From germline, CDR1 is GTSNPN and CDR2 SVGIG (reference sequence). The V gene end was trimmed by 0 bases and the J gene end by 8 bases; junction bases not matched to a gene: 8. DNA for the CDR3: TGTGCCTGGAGTGTTGGTAGCGGGGGTTTAGATGAGCAGTTCTTC. Translating gives CAWSVGSGGLDEQFF. The complete variable domain, with remaining parts taken from reference TRBV30 and TRBJ2-1, reads SQTIHQWPATLVQPVGSPLSLECTVEGTSNPNLYWYRQAAGRGLQLLFYSVGIGQISSEVPQNLSASRPQDRQFILSSKKLLLSDSGFYLCAWSVGSGGLDEQFFGPGTRLTVL.

In the case of this clone: The junction departs from germline at one end; a sequencing error may be responsible. The rearrangement joins TRBV11-3 to TRBJ2-3; D is undetermined. Germline V gene sequence: CDR1 SGHNT, CDR2 YENEEA. This CDR3 is 14 amino acids long. The CDR3 loop is CASSPGSNTDTQYF. The CDR3 nucleotides are TGTGCTAGCAGCCCTGGGTCAAACACAGATACGCAGTATTTT.

This clone is medium-sized (0.01 to 0.1%) by share. CDR3 loop: CASSSFEVGLTNEKLFF. As DNA, the CDR3 is TGTGCCAGCAGCTCGTTCGAGGTTGGACTCACTAATGAAAAACTGTTTTTT. The chain joins TRBV11-3 to TRBJ1-4, with D unclear. CDR1 SGHNT and CDR2 YENEEA come from the germline V gene. V lost 4 bases and J 2 bases, leaving 17 bases between the germline ends. The CDR3 covers 17 residues.

This clone is hyperexpanded in the sample. V and J are TRBV18 and TRBJ2-1, with 9 positions matching TRBD1. Trimming removed 5 bases from V and 3 bases from J; junction bases left unmatched: 2. Germline V CDR1 and CDR2: KGHSH, LQKENI. This CDR3 spans 14 amino acids. CDR3 in amino acids: CASSGTGYYNEQFF. CDR3 in DNA: TGTGCCAGCTCAGGGACAGGGTACTACAATGAGCAGTTCTTC.